This T cell receptor beta chain was recorded in a study of OX40 agonist ivuxolimab in advanced cancers. Study-level information: A diagnosis of hepatocellular carcinoma, melanoma, renal cell or head and neck cancer was present in dose-escalation patients. The mean age was approximately 56 years, ranging from roughly 23 to 80, with under 90% of participants male. Study observations and caveats: On average, CD8+ T cells showed a greater number of expanded clones than CD4+. Normalized T-cell clonal expansion was also low in a subset of nonresponders.

A word on this clone: Its target is unknown.

V gave up 1 base and J gave up 0 bases, with 9 bases separating them. CDR1 and CDR2 from the germline V gene are LNHDA and SQIVND (reference sequence). CDR3 size: 15 residues. Data came from immunoSEQ multiplex PCR; TCRdb stores just in-frame clones and leaves some out. This table has tens of thousands of clones, about 91% appearing once. This chain joins TRBV19 and TRBJ1-1; D ambiguous. This sample comprised CD4+ or CD8+ T cells sorted from blood, obtained in a trial of the OX40 agonist ivuxolimab. The source is an adult with an advanced solid tumor such as melanoma, head and neck, liver or kidney cancer. The CDR3 is CASSIGLLMNTEAFF. The CDR3 nucleotides read TGTGCCAGTAGTATAGGGCTTCTTATGAACACTGAAGCTTTCTTT.